This T cell receptor (beta chain) was documented in a study of molecular identifiers for immune sequencing clone quantification. Background on the study: The replicate experiment used RNA from approximately 20,000 or 100,000 naive CD8 cells. This RNA was split into five aliquots, and four of them were sequenced.

It was with previously described methods and listed TCR primers that bulk TCR libraries were made. TCRdb ran MiXCR on the PCR reads and lists one entry per CDR3 protein. The sample has about 510,000 distinct CDR3 sequences, 20% to 25% seen once. This CDR3 is built from 15 residues. Per the germline V gene, CDR1 is SNHLY and CDR2 is FYNNEI. Libraries from naive CD8 cells were generated from approximately 20,000 to 1,000,000 sorted cells (with 10%, 30% or 50% RNA). As CD8+CD4-CCR7+CD45RA+ cells, naive CD8 T cells were sorted. In the case of this clonotype: A much larger clone lies a single base off, so this may be a read error.

J is TRBJ2-7 and V is TRBV2; TRBD1 matches 8 bases. This TCR derives from a human donor in good health. Some libraries in this study had Jurkat cell RNA spiked in. The material sequenced was naive CD8+ T cells from blood, with Jurkat cell RNA spiked in. Subset indicated: FACS-sorted CD8+CD4-CCR7+CD45RA+ naive T cells. Here the CDR3 DNA reads TGTGTCAGCAGTGTCCCAAAGGACAGGGCCTACGAGCAGTACTTC. Translated: CVSSVPKDRAYEQYF. Full variable domain (remainder filled in from reference TRBV2 and TRBJ2-7): EPEVTQTPSHQVTQMGQEVILRCVPISNHLYFYWYRQILGQKVEFLVSFYNNEISEKSEIFDDQFSVERPDGSNFTLKIRSTKLEDSAMYFCVSSVPKDRAYEQYFGPGTRLTVT.